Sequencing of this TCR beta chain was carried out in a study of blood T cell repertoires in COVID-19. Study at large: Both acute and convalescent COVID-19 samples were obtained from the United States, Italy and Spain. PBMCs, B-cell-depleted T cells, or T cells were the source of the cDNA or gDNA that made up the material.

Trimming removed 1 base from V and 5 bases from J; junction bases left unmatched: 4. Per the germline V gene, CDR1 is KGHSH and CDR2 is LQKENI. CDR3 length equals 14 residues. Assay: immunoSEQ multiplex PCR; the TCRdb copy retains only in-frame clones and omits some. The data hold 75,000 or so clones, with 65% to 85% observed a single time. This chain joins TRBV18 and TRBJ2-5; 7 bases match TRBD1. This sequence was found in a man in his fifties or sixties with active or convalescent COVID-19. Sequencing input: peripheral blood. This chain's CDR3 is CASSPQGASETQYF. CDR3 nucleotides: TGTGCCAGCTCACCACAGGGGGCTAGTGAGACCCAGTACTTC.